These 25 T cell receptor beta chains originate from one sample sequenced in a study of T cells in localized non-small cell lung cancer. TCRdb's copy holds only in-frame clones and misses some; the assay was immunoSEQ multiplex PCR. The table lists 45,000 to 60,000 clones, 85% to 90% of them singletons. Sequenced here: PBMCs, sampled before any cancer treatment. These receptors originate from a man between 40 and 75 years old with stage II lung adenocarcinoma.

The chain carries TRBV6-4 and TRBJ2-1, with 10 bases lining up with TRBD1. The CDR3 is made up of 15 amino acids. Germline V gene lookup returns CDR1 MRHNA and CDR2 SNTAGT. V lost 3 bases, J lost 7 bases, and 6 bases stayed unmatched. Written as DNA, the CDR3 is TGTGCCAGCAGTGAGTCCCCGGACAGGGGGAATGAGCAGTTCTTC. Encoded protein: CASSESPDRGNEQFF.

This rearrangement joins TRBV5-4 to TRBJ2-1; 7 nucleotides align to TRBD1. The CDR3 spans 15 residues. Germline assignment: CDR1 SGHNT and CDR2 YYREEE (reference sequence). The junction had 5 bases not matched to a gene; V was cut back by 2 bases and J by 3 bases. Written as DNA, the CDR3 is TGTGCCAGCAGCTTCAACAGGGGAAACTACAATGAGCAGTTCTTC. It encodes CASSFNRGNYNEQFF. The full variable domain, rest sourced from reference TRBV5-4 and TRBJ2-1, is ETGVTQSPTHLIKTRGQQVTLRCSSQSGHNTVSWYQQALGQGPQFIFQYYREEENGRGNFPPRFSGLQFPNYSSELNVNALELDDSALYLCASSFNRGNYNEQFFGPGTRLTVL.

V usage is TRBV5-1 and J usage is TRBJ2-7, with D possibly called TRBD1 or TRBD2 (5 bases each). The V end lost 0 bases, the J end lost 4 bases, and 17 bases lay between the germline ends. Germline CDR1 and CDR2: SGHRS and YFSETQ. This CDR3 has 16 amino acids. The CDR3: CASSLDSLGVGYEQYF. CDR3 bases: TGCGCCAGCAGCTTGGATAGCTTGGGGGTAGGATACGAGCAGTACTTC.

The V and J genes are TRBV5-6 and TRBJ1-5, with a weak D call TRBD1 (6 bases). This CDR3 contains 13 residues. V lost 5 bases and J lost 4, with 10 bases in between. Germline CDR1 reads SGHDT; CDR2 reads YYEEEE. The CDR3 protein is CASSFDRNQPQHF. CDR3 DNA sequence: TGTGCCAGCAGTTTCGACAGGAATCAGCCCCAGCATTTT.

The chain employs TRBV2 and TRBJ2-2, with D possibly being TRBD1 (5 bases). The CDR3 is 15 amino acids. Trimming removed 6 bases from V and 6 bases from J, with 17 bases in between. Looked up from germline, CDR1 is SNHLY and CDR2 is FYNNEI. The chain's CDR3 is CASSPRRAIAGELFF. The CDR3 region has the DNA TGTGCCAGCAGCCCTCGCAGGGCAATAGCCGGGGAGCTGTTTTTT.

The rearrangement uses TRBV5-1 and TRBJ1-2, with TRBD1 as a possible D gene (5 bases). The CDR3 covers 14 residues. Trimming took off 5 bases at V and 3 bases at J, with 14 bases between the two ends. CDR1 and CDR2 (germline): SGHRS, YFSETQ. The CDR3 bases are TGCGCCAGCAGAATTTTACAGGACGACTATGGCTACACCTTC. Translating it yields CASRILQDDYGYTF.

The chain recombines TRBV4-1 with TRBJ2-5, with TRBD1 matching over 7 bases. The CDR3 is 15 amino acids. V dropped 0 bases and J dropped 3; count of bases not matched to a gene: 4. Germline CDR1 reads MGHRA; CDR2 reads YSYEKL. The CDR3 spells CASSQEEGTEETQYF. For the CDR3, the DNA is TGCGCCAGCAGCCAAGAAGAGGGGACAGAAGAGACCCAGTACTTC.

V and J are TRBV5-8 and TRBJ1-3, with unresolved D. The V and J ends lost 0 bases and 0 bases respectively, with 10 bases between them. This CDR3 spans 16 amino acids. Germline V gives CDR1 SGHTS, CDR2 YDEGEE. CDR3 in DNA: TGTGCCAGCAGCTTGGCAGTAACGAACTCTGGAAACACCATATATTTT. The encoded protein is CASSLAVTNSGNTIYF.

The CDR3 DNA reads as TGTGCCAGCAGCCAAGGGACGGAACCCCATGGCTACACCTTC. Protein product: CASSQGTEPHGYTF. The rearrangement links TRBV6-1 to TRBJ1-2; a possible D gene is TRBD1 (5 bases). CDR3 length: 14 residues. Looked up from germline, CDR1 is MNHNS and CDR2 is SASEGT. The V end was cut by 6 bases, the J end by 6 bases, with 17 bases between.

The chain links TRBV13 to TRBJ2-3; 8 bases line up with TRBD2. The CDR3 is 15 residues long. V lost 4 bases to trimming and J lost 4 bases; unmatched junction nucleotides: 7. Germline V gene lookup returns CDR1 PRHDT and CDR2 FYEKMQ (reference sequence). Written as DNA, the CDR3 is TGTGCCAGCAGCTCCTCGGGGGGGTGGGCAGATACGCAGTATTTT. Amino acid sequence: CASSSSGGWADTQYF.

The genes are TRBV9 and TRBJ1-2; D remains ambiguous. In germline, CDR1 is SGDLS, CDR2 YYNGEE. The V end lost 3 bases, the J end lost 2 bases, and 14 bases lay between the germline ends. This CDR3 has 15 amino acids. The DNA of the CDR3 is TGTGCCAGCAGCGCAGACAACAGACCCAACTATGGCTACACCTTC. This translates into CASSADNRPNYGYTF.

V is TRBV14 and J is TRBJ1-1; D is unclear. The CDR3 covers 14 residues. Germline values: CDR1 SGHDN, CDR2 FVKESK. The germline V and J ends were trimmed by 2 bases and 2 bases, with 9 bases remaining between them. Here the CDR3 DNA reads TGTGCCAGCAGCCAACGAGGTGATAACACTGAAGCTTTCTTT. Translation gives CASSQRGDNTEAFF.

This clone was detected only once. V usage is TRBV2 and J usage is TRBJ2-4; 8 bases map to TRBD2. Germline CDR1 is SNHLY and CDR2 is FYNNEI. J lost 6 bases, V lost 1 base, and 2 bases had no gene match. This CDR3 comprises 14 residues. CDR3 nucleotides: TGTGCCAGCAGTGAAGGGCTAGCGGGAAACATTCAGTACTTC. It specifies CASSEGLAGNIQYF.

The chain uses TRBV11-1 and TRBJ2-3; D is ambiguous. Deletions cut 4 bases from V and 1 base from J, with 9 bases between. This CDR3 spans 14 amino acids. Germline CDR1 is SGHAT and CDR2 is FQDESV (reference sequence). The CDR3, as DNA: TGTGCCAGCAGCTCCAGTGGGGGCACAGATACGCAGTATTTT. Translated, it gives CASSSSGGTDTQYF. Full variable domain (missing parts from reference TRBV11-1 and TRBJ2-3): EAEVAQSPRYKITEKSQAVAFWCDPISGHATLYWYRQILGQGPELLVQFQDESVVDDSQLPKDRFSAERLKGVDSTLKIQPAELGDSAMYLCASSSSGGTDTQYFGPGTRLTVL.

This chain connects TRBV9 to TRBJ2-3, with D unclear. The CDR3 has 12 residues. From germline, CDR1 is SGDLS and CDR2 YYNGEE. V was cut by 4 bases and J by 5 bases, with 8 bases left in between. For the CDR3, the DNA is TGTGCCAGCAGCCCTAATGGAGATACGCAGTATTTT. This codes for CASSPNGDTQYF.

V and J are TRBV9 and TRBJ1-1; tentative D call: TRBD1 (6 bases). V lost 3 bases and J 6 bases, leaving 15 bases between the germline ends. CDR3 length: 14 residues. The V gene's germline CDR1 is SGDLS and CDR2 YYNGEE. The CDR3 here is CASSAGTWAAEAFF. The DNA of the CDR3 is TGTGCCAGCAGCGCCGGGACATGGGCCGCTGAAGCTTTCTTT. The complete variable domain, with remaining parts taken from reference TRBV9 and TRBJ1-1, reads DSGVTQTPKHLITATGQRVTLRCSPRSGDLSVYWYQQSLDQGLQFLIQYYNGEERAKGNILERFSAQQFPDLHSELNLSSLELGDSALYFCASSAGTWAAEAFFGQGTRLTVV.

CDR3 nucleotide sequence: TGTGCCAGTAGTATTAGTACGAACACTGAAGCTTTCTTT. Translated: CASSISTNTEAFF. The genes are TRBV19 and TRBJ1-1, with D unresolved. Per the germline V gene, CDR1 is LNHDA and CDR2 is SQIVND (reference sequence). V lost 3 bases and J lost 1, with 6 bases in between. The CDR3 length is 13 residues.

CDR3 sequence (DNA): TGTGCCAGCAGGCAGGGGGCAGTTAATGAAAAACTGTTTTTT. It encodes CASRQGAVNEKLFF. The V and J genes are TRBV2 and TRBJ1-4; the match to TRBD1 covers 8 bases. The CDR3 is 14 residues long. The V gene's germline CDR1 is SNHLY and CDR2 FYNNEI. After removal of 6 bases from V and 4 bases from J, the junction contained 4 bases not matched to a gene.

The V gene is TRBV27, the J gene TRBJ2-1, with D possibly TRBD1 on 6 matching bases. The CDR3 totals 14 residues. The V gene lost 3 bases and the J gene lost 5 bases, with 11 bases spanning the gap. Germline values: CDR1 MNHEY, CDR2 SMNVEV (reference sequence). The CDR3 nucleotides read TGTGCCAGCAGTTTTCAGGGGTTACACAATGAGCAGTTCTTC. Translation: CASSFQGLHNEQFF.

This chain links TRBV6-6 with TRBJ2-1; weak D call: TRBD2 (7 bases). Germline lookup yields CDR1 MNHNY and CDR2 SVGAGI (reference sequence). The CDR3 runs to 14 residues. V lost 6 bases to trimming and J lost 4 bases, with 13 bases between them. The CDR3 here is CASRLGGAYNEQFF. The CDR3 coding sequence is TGTGCCAGCAGACTAGGGGGGGCGTACAATGAGCAGTTCTTC.

The rearrangement uses TRBV28 and TRBJ1-4; 7 bases line up with TRBD1. The CDR3 loop spans 16 amino acids. Germline-derived CDR1 and CDR2 are MDHEN and SYDVKM. V shed 2 bases, J shed 4 bases, and the junction held 7 bases outside the gene matches. The CDR3 region has the DNA TGTGCCAGCAGTTTAGAGGGACAGTCCGATAATGAAAAACTGTTTTTT. This encodes CASSLEGQSDNEKLFF.

This clone was observed a few times. The chain has TRBV7-2 and TRBJ1-2, with 7 bases fitting TRBD1. CDR3 size: 15 residues. Per germline, CDR1 SGHTA and CDR2 FQGNSA. The ends lost 6 bases at V and 5 bases at J; junction bases unmatched: 12. The CDR3 sequence is CASRANRGVVYGYTF. The CDR3 DNA reads TGTGCCAGCAGGGCGAACAGGGGTGTTGTGTATGGCTACACCTTC.

This rearrangement joins TRBV5-1 to TRBJ1-3; D is uncertain. Looked up from germline, CDR1 is SGHRS and CDR2 is YFSETQ. The V and J ends lost 2 bases and 1 base respectively, with 10 bases between them. This CDR3 comprises 15 residues. The chain's CDR3 is CASSLREGSGNTIYF. CDR3 nucleotides: TGCGCCAGCAGCTTAAGGGAAGGTTCTGGAAACACCATATATTTT.

The genes are TRBV29-1 and TRBJ1-2; D remains unclear. CDR3 length: 9 amino acids. The V and J ends lost 3 bases and 8 bases respectively, with 4 bases between them. The germline CDR1 and CDR2 sequences are SQVTM and ANQGSEA. The DNA for the CDR3 is TGCAGCGTTGAGGAAGGCTACACCTTC. Protein product: CSVEEGYTF.

CDR3: CASSFSQGLGSSDQPQHF. CDR3 DNA sequence: TGTGCCAGCAGTTTTAGTCAGGGGCTGGGTAGTTCGGATCAGCCCCAGCATTTT. The chain is built from TRBV28 and TRBJ1-5; D may be TRBD1 (6 bases). Trimming removed 3 bases from V and 5 bases from J, with 23 bases in between. Germline CDR1 and CDR2: MDHEN and SYDVKM. This CDR3 contains 18 residues.